A single sample gave rise to the 24 T cell receptor beta chains below, sequenced in a study of metastatic and nonmetastatic thyroid tumors. Each patient went into thyroid surgery without having received any treatment. From the PCR reads, TCRdb re-called clones with MiXCR. Among fewer than 25,000 clones listed, more than 15% were seen once. Sequenced sample: adjacent normal tissue. Source of these receptors: a male donor with papillary thyroid cancer or a benign thyroid nodule (not recorded which). Some clones in this sample may be carry-over from other donors' samples.

Concerning this clone: The final CDR3 position lacks the conserved phenylalanine or tryptophan, pointing to a likely read error. The chain combines TRBV7-2 with TRBJ1-5; D is unclear. The CDR3 has 13 amino acids. Germline CDR1 SGHTA, CDR2 FQGNSA. V was clipped by 2 bases and J by 6 bases, with 8 bases between them. CDR3 coding DNA: TGTGCCAGCAGCTTATCGGCCTCTCAGCCCCAGCATCTT. It is translated as CASSLSASQPQHL.

In its sample, this clone was seen many times. The chain recombines TRBV5-1 with TRBJ2-1, with D tentatively TRBD1 (6 bases). Trimming took 4 bases from V and 10 from J, leaving 12 bases between them. The V gene's germline CDR1 is SGHRS and CDR2 YFSETQ. The CDR3 runs 12 residues. CDR3 residues: CASSPTGTEQFF. CDR3 coding DNA: TGCGCCAGCAGCCCCACCGGGACAGAGCAGTTCTTC.

This chain joins TRBV6-1 and TRBJ1-5; 9 bases are a match to TRBD1. CDR3 length: 14 residues. CDR1 is MNHNS, CDR2 SASEGT, per germline. V shed 8 bases, J shed 1 base, and the junction held 3 bases outside the gene matches. CDR3 protein: CASVDRGSNQPQHF. CDR3 DNA: TGTGCCAGCGTGGACAGGGGCAGCAATCAGCCCCAGCATTTT.

Within the sample, this clone is medium-sized. The gene calls are TRBV6-1 and TRBJ1-2; D uncertain. Germline assignment: CDR1 MNHNS and CDR2 SASEGT. The CDR3 loop spans 14 amino acids. The V and J ends lost 0 bases and 2 bases respectively, with 7 bases between them. CDR3 sequence reads: CASSEAGRNYGYTF. DNA of the CDR3: TGTGCCAGCAGTGAAGCAGGCAGGAACTATGGCTACACCTTC.

This clone was recorded many times. The DNA is left out, because the CDR3 cannot be placed on it with certainty; the CDR3 is given as TCRdb lists it. The chain is built from TRBV9 and TRBJ2-1; TRBD2, as called in the table, went unchecked against the DNA. Germline CDR1 reads SGDLS; CDR2 reads YYNGEE. The CDR3 length is 13 residues, termini included. The CDR3 protein is CASSVGSGTLEFF.

The chain has TRBV15 and TRBJ2-3; D remains ambiguous. The V gene's germline CDR1 is LNHNV and CDR2 YYDKDF (reference sequence). CDR3 length equals 16 residues. V lost 4 bases to trimming and J lost 2 bases, with 16 bases between them. DNA of the CDR3: TGTGCCACCAGCATAGATTTGGCGGTCTACACAGATACGCAGTATTTT. Amino acids: CATSIDLAVYTDTQYF.

This clone is medium-sized (0.01 to 0.1%). This sequence joins TRBV28 and TRBJ1-2; tentative D call: TRBD1 (6 bases). The CDR3 length is 14 residues. Per the germline V gene, CDR1 is MDHEN and CDR2 is SYDVKM. V shed 3 bases and J shed 4 bases, with 12 bases lying between them. The CDR3 loop is CASSFHRVAYGYTF. CDR3 bases: TGTGCCAGCAGTTTCCACAGGGTGGCCTATGGCTACACCTTC.

This clone appeared many times. This chain uses TRBV6-1 with TRBJ1-4; tentative D call: TRBD1 (5 bases). V lost 3 bases to trimming and J lost 6 bases, with 17 bases between them. This CDR3 spans 16 amino acids. Germline V lookup: CDR1 MNHNS, CDR2 SASEGT. CDR3 region: CASSDLARQKDEKLFF. CDR3 bases: TGTGCCAGCAGTGATCTAGCAAGACAGAAGGATGAAAAACTGTTTTTT.

This clone was seen many times. This rearrangement joins TRBV20-1 to TRBJ1-1, with a weak D call TRBD1 (5 bases). Looked up from germline, CDR1 is DFQATT and CDR2 is SNEGSKA (reference sequence). Trimming removed 2 bases at V and 11 bases at J, with 9 bases between. The CDR3 is made up of 10 amino acids. The CDR3 DNA reads TGCAGTGCTAGACAGACAGTCGCTTTCTTT. Translating it yields CSARQTVAFF.

This clone was seen a few times. This rearrangement joins TRBV6-1 to TRBJ1-2; D remains ambiguous. This CDR3 is built from 13 residues. The germline CDR1 and CDR2 sequences are MNHNS and SASEGT. Between the trimmed V and J ends, which lost 7 bases and 4 bases, there was a span of 13 bases. CDR3 sequence: CASTPNGVYGYTF. The CDR3 DNA sequence: TGTGCCAGCACACCCAACGGCGTCTATGGCTACACCTTC.

This clone is classed as medium-sized (0.01 to 0.1%). The chain joins TRBV6-1 to TRBJ2-7; a possible D gene is TRBD2 (6 bases). Deletions cut 3 bases from V and 2 bases from J, with 11 bases between. The CDR3 contains 14 residues. CDR1 and CDR2 (germline): MNHNS, SASEGT. The CDR3 DNA follows: TGTGCCAGCAGTGAGTCGGGGGTACCCTACGAGCAGTACTTC. Its translation is CASSESGVPYEQYF.

This clone was detected ten times or more. The V and J genes are TRBV15 and TRBJ2-1, with 7 positions matching TRBD2. Germline trimming cut 5 bases from V and 0 bases from J; bases unmatched to any gene: 4. CDR3 length: 15 amino acids. The germline V gene has CDR1 LNHNV and CDR2 YYDKDF (reference sequence). CDR3 in amino acids: CATSAGGGSYNEQFF. The CDR3 DNA reads as TGTGCCACCAGCGCCGGCGGGGGCTCCTACAATGAGCAGTTCTTC.

The V and J genes are TRBV6-6 and TRBJ2-7, with TRBD2 matching over 13 bases. The CDR3 is 18 amino acids. The germline CDR1 and CDR2 sequences are MNHNY and SVGAGI (reference sequence). After removal of 7 bases from V and 1 base from J, the junction contained 13 bases not matched to a gene. CDR3: CASTVGGTSGILSYEQYF. Here the CDR3 DNA reads TGTGCCAGCACCGTCGGAGGGACTAGCGGGATCCTATCCTACGAGCAGTACTTC.

The chain joins TRBV9 to TRBJ2-1, with D perhaps TRBD1 (6 bases). In germline, CDR1 is SGDLS, CDR2 YYNGEE. The CDR3 length is 15 residues. Between the trimmed V and J ends, which lost 4 bases and 7 bases, there was a span of 18 bases. The CDR3 is CASSFRQGLRNEQFF. The CDR3 bases are TGTGCCAGCAGCTTTAGGCAGGGGTTAAGAAATGAGCAGTTCTTC. Complete variable domain (other parts from reference TRBV9 and TRBJ2-1): DSGVTQTPKHLITATGQRVTLRCSPRSGDLSVYWYQQSLDQGLQFLIQYYNGEERAKGNILERFSAQQFPDLHSELNLSSLELGDSALYFCASSFRQGLRNEQFFGPGTRLTVL.

This clone is termed medium-sized. The CDR3 DNA follows: TGCGCCAGCTCAGACGGGGCCAACTATGGCTACACCTTC. Encoded protein: CASSDGANYGYTF. The chain links TRBV5-1 to TRBJ1-2, with TRBD1 as a possible D gene (5 bases). This CDR3 is 13 amino acids long. V was cut by 7 bases and J by 2 bases, with 12 bases left in between. Germline CDR1 SGHRS, CDR2 YFSETQ. Drawing the rest from reference TRBV5-1 and TRBJ1-2, the complete variable domain is KAGVTQTPRYLIKTRGQQVTLSCSPISGHRSVSWYQQTPGQGLQFLFEYFSETQRNKGNFPGRFSGRQFSNSRSEMNVSTLELGDSALYLCASSDGANYGYTFGSGTRLTVV.

At least ten counts were recorded for this clone. The rearrangement uses TRBV20-1 and TRBJ1-1, with a possible D match to TRBD1 (5 bases). The CDR3 extends over 14 amino acids. Germline values: CDR1 DFQATT, CDR2 SNEGSKA (reference sequence). The ends were cut back, 3 bases at V and 7 bases at J, with 18 bases in the middle. CDR3 sequence (DNA): TGCAGTGCTAGTGGACGTTCTAAAGGGGATGAAGCTTTCTTT. It translates to CSASGRSKGDEAFF.

This clone was recorded a few times. The chain joins TRBV6-1 to TRBJ1-2; 7 nucleotides line up with TRBD1. The V and J ends lost 6 bases and 6 bases, in that order; junction bases with no gene match: 13. Germline CDR1 MNHNS, CDR2 SASEGT. This CDR3 is 15 amino acids long. The CDR3 region is CASRTGVGTVDGYTF. For the CDR3, the DNA is TGTGCCAGCAGAACAGGGGTCGGAACTGTCGATGGCTACACCTTC.

This clone was observed a few times. This sequence joins TRBV5-6 and TRBJ1-6, with 10 bases lining up with TRBD1. J gave up 0 bases and V 4 bases, and 7 bases lay outside the gene matches. Germline V gene lookup returns CDR1 SGHDT and CDR2 YYEEEE. There are 18 residues in the CDR3. CDR3 in DNA: TGTGCCAGCAGCGGGGGACAGGGGCCAAGCTCCTATAATTCACCCCTCCACTTT. Translating gives CASSGGQGPSSYNSPLHF.

This chain uses TRBV7-9 with TRBJ1-5; D ambiguous. The V and J ends lost 3 bases and 5 bases respectively, with 11 bases between them. This CDR3 has 14 residues. CDR1 is SEHNR and CDR2 is FQNEAQ in the germline V gene (reference sequence). As DNA, the CDR3 is TGTGCCAGCAGCTTGAACCAGGTAGATCAGCCCCAGCATTTT. It translates to CASSLNQVDQPQHF.

This clone was seen at least ten times. In DNA, the CDR3 is TGCGCCAGCAGCCGCGGGGGGGCCACCGGGGAGCTGTTTTTT. Translated: CASSRGGATGELFF. This rearrangement joins TRBV5-1 to TRBJ2-2; TRBD2 agrees at 9 bases. This CDR3 has 14 residues. V was clipped by 4 bases and J by 4 bases; unmatched bases: 2. Germline-derived CDR1 and CDR2 are SGHRS and YFSETQ. Full variable domain (missing parts from reference TRBV5-1 and TRBJ2-2): KAGVTQTPRYLIKTRGQQVTLSCSPISGHRSVSWYQQTPGQGLQFLFEYFSETQRNKGNFPGRFSGRQFSNSRSEMNVSTLELGDSALYLCASSRGGATGELFFGEGSRLTVL.

This clone was recorded at least ten times. This chain connects TRBV24-1 to TRBJ2-7; tentative D call: TRBD1 (6 bases). The CDR3 is 17 amino acids. The germline gives CDR1 KGHDR, CDR2 SFDVKD. Trimming shortened V by 3 bases and J by 1 base, and 18 bases separated the two germline ends. The CDR3 nucleotides read TGTGCCACCAGTGATGGCAGGGAAGGGGGTCAGTCCTACGAGCAGTACTTC. It specifies CATSDGREGGQSYEQYF.

Ten or more counts support this clone. The V call is TRBV20-1, the J call TRBJ2-1; TRBD2 might be the D (6 bases). Trimming took 7 bases from V and 0 from J, leaving 16 bases between them. Looked up from germline, CDR1 is DFQATT and CDR2 is SNEGSKA (reference sequence). The CDR3 is 15 residues long. CDR3 loop: CSVGSALASYNEQFF. The CDR3 DNA follows: TGCAGTGTTGGTAGTGCACTAGCCTCCTACAATGAGCAGTTCTTC.

The chain is built from TRBV2 and TRBJ1-1, with D possibly matching TRBD1 (6 bases). The CDR3 sequence is 15 residues long. Trimming took off 1 base at V and 14 bases at J, with 23 bases between the two ends. Germline values: CDR1 SNHLY, CDR2 FYNNEI. The CDR3 bases are TGTGCCAGCAGTGAAGATGGGGGGCCGAACACTGATGCATTCTTT. It is translated as CASSEDGGPNTDAFF.

In its sample, this clone was seen once. The chain employs TRBV20-1 and TRBJ1-3, with D uncertain. The CDR3 consists of 12 residues. In germline, CDR1 is DFQATT, CDR2 SNEGSKA (reference sequence). The ends were cut back, 0 bases at V and 1 base at J, with 1 base in the middle. CDR3 nucleotides: TGCAGTGCTAGAGAGTCTGGAAACACCATATATTTT. Its protein product is CSARESGNTIYF.